These 20 T cell receptor beta chains were sequenced from one sample in a study of blood T cell repertoires in COVID-19. The data were produced by immunoSEQ multiplex PCR, yet TCRdb's version contains in-frame clones alone and is incomplete. The table shows 200,000 to 250,000 clones, with around 80% occurring only once. Sequenced material: peripheral blood. The receptors stem from a woman in her 70s with acute or convalescent COVID-19.

V usage is TRBV24-1 and J usage is TRBJ1-1; D possibly corresponds to TRBD1 (6 bases). This CDR3 has 14 residues. V shed 3 bases and J shed 2 bases, with 9 bases lying between them. Germline V lookup: CDR1 KGHDR, CDR2 SFDVKD. The CDR3 loop reads CATSDRGGNTEAFF. The CDR3 DNA is TGTGCCACCAGTGATAGGGGGGGCAACACTGAAGCTTTCTTT.

The chain carries TRBV11-3 and TRBJ2-1; the D gene is possibly TRBD2 (6 bases). Germline CDR1 reads SGHNT; CDR2 reads YENEEA. This CDR3 contains 14 residues. The V end was cut by 4 bases, the J end by 5 bases, with 12 bases between. The CDR3, as DNA: TGTGCCAGCAGCTCCCGGAGGGGAGACAATGAGCAGTTCTTC. Translated: CASSSRRGDNEQFF.

The gene calls are TRBV5-1 and TRBJ2-7; 10 nucleotides align to TRBD1. The germline gives CDR1 SGHRS, CDR2 YFSETQ. V dropped 4 bases and J dropped 0; count of bases not matched to a gene: 4. The CDR3 spans 15 residues. The DNA for the CDR3 is TGCGCCAGCAGCGCGGGACAGGGGAGCTCCTACGAGCAGTACTTC. Encoded protein: CASSAGQGSSYEQYF.

The J gene is TRBJ2-2, the V gene TRBV28; 13 nucleotides match TRBD2. Germline-derived CDR1 and CDR2 are MDHEN and SYDVKM. With 6 bases clipped from V and 6 bases from J, the junction kept 7 bases outside the gene matches. CDR3 length equals 16 residues. The CDR3 DNA reads as TGTGCCAGCAGCTCTACTAGCGGGAGGGGGTCCGGGGAGCTGTTTTTT. Translated: CASSSTSGRGSGELFF. Combining the CDR3 with reference TRBV28 and TRBJ2-2 gives the whole variable domain DVKVTQSSRYLVKRTGEKVFLECVQDMDHENMFWYRQDPGLGLRLIYFSYDVKMKEKGDIPEGYSVSREKKERFSLILESASTNQTSMYLCASSSTSGRGSGELFFGEGSRLTVL.

This clone was counted once. V is TRBV28 and J is TRBJ1-5; 9 bases agree with TRBD1. Per germline, CDR1 MDHEN and CDR2 SYDVKM. This CDR3 region has 15 residues. V lost 3 bases, J lost 7 bases, and 7 bases stayed unmatched. The CDR3 region has the DNA TGTGCCAGCAGTTTCAGGGACAGGGTGCGGCAGCCCCAGCATTTT. Encoded protein: CASSFRDRVRQPQHF.

V usage is TRBV5-5 and J usage is TRBJ2-5; the D gene is possibly TRBD1 (6 bases). The germline V gene encodes CDR1 SGHKS and CDR2 YYEKEE (reference sequence). The CDR3 has 15 residues. The V gene lost 3 bases and the J gene lost 3 bases, with 15 bases spanning the gap. As DNA, the CDR3 is TGTGCCAGCAGCTCTAACCCGGGACATAAAGAGACCCAGTACTTC. Its protein product is CASSSNPGHKETQYF.

The chain employs TRBV7-9 and TRBJ1-3; D gene ambiguous. CDR1 SEHNR and CDR2 FQNEAQ come from the germline V gene (reference sequence). Between the trimmed V and J ends, which lost 4 bases and 0 bases, there was a span of 16 bases. There are 17 residues in the CDR3. CDR3 in amino acids: CASSWKARAVSGNTIYF. CDR3 bases: TGTGCCAGCAGCTGGAAGGCGAGGGCCGTCTCTGGAAACACCATATATTTT.

The V and J genes are TRBV10-3 and TRBJ2-3; TRBD1 agrees at 8 bases. Germline-derived CDR1 and CDR2 are ENHRY and SYGVKD. J lost 4 bases, V lost 7 bases, and 7 bases had no gene match. The CDR3 has 14 amino acids. CDR3 in DNA: TGTGCCATCAAGCCCGGGACAGGAGCAGATACGCAGTATTTT. Its protein product is CAIKPGTGADTQYF.

J is TRBJ2-1 and V is TRBV18; TRBD2 matches 14 bases. The CDR3 is 15 residues long. J lost 8 bases, V lost 6 bases, and 6 bases had no gene match. Germline V gene sequence: CDR1 KGHSH, CDR2 LQKENI. DNA of the CDR3: TGTGCCAGCTCGCTGGGACTAGCGGGGGAAGATGAGCAGTTCTTC. Protein sequence: CASSLGLAGEDEQFF.

The V gene is TRBV18, the J gene TRBJ2-5; TRBD1 aligns across 8 bases. The trim removed 2 bases at V and 1 base at J, leaving 3 bases unmatched. The CDR3 contains 15 residues. The germline gives CDR1 KGHSH, CDR2 LQKENI. The CDR3: CASSPGQGSQETQYF. The CDR3 DNA follows: TGTGCCAGCTCACCAGGACAGGGCTCCCAAGAGACCCAGTACTTC.

The chain has TRBV5-1 and TRBJ2-1; D perhaps matches TRBD2 (5 bases). Germline V gives CDR1 SGHRS, CDR2 YFSETQ. The CDR3 extends over 17 amino acids. Trimming took 0 bases from V and 2 from J, leaving 15 bases between them. The CDR3 sequence is CASSLASGSATYNEQFF. As DNA, the CDR3 is TGCGCCAGCAGCTTGGCCTCTGGTAGCGCAACCTACAATGAGCAGTTCTTC.

The chain joins TRBV19 to TRBJ2-1; 10 positions agree with TRBD2. CDR3 length: 18 amino acids. Trimming cost V 3 bases and J 8 bases; bases outside gene matches: 16. Germline V CDR1 and CDR2: LNHDA, SQIVND (reference sequence). The CDR3 region is CASSIDVELAGFFHEQFF. The CDR3, as DNA: TGTGCCAGTAGTATTGATGTAGAACTAGCGGGATTTTTTCATGAGCAGTTCTTC. Based on the CDR3 plus reference TRBV19 and TRBJ2-1, the full variable domain is DGGITQSPKYLFRKEGQNVTLSCEQNLNHDAMYWYRQDPGQGLRLIYYSQIVNDFQKGDIAEGYSVSREKKESFPLTVTSAQKNPTAFYLCASSIDVELAGFFHEQFFGPGTRLTVL.

V and J are TRBV28 and TRBJ2-1, with 8 bases that match TRBD2. Germline V CDR1 and CDR2: MDHEN, SYDVKM. Trimming removed 2 bases from V and 8 bases from J; junction bases left unmatched: 2. The CDR3 length is 13 residues. The CDR3 DNA sequence: TGTGCCAGCAGTTTAGGACTAGCCTATGAGCAGTTCTTC. Its translation is CASSLGLAYEQFF.

This chain connects TRBV19 to TRBJ2-7; TRBD2 matches at 14 bases. Germline V lookup: CDR1 LNHDA, CDR2 SQIVND (reference sequence). The CDR3 is made up of 17 amino acids. V lost 4 bases, J lost 0 bases, and 5 bases stayed unmatched. The CDR3: CASSRGLAGADSYEQYF. CDR3 bases: TGTGCCAGTAGTAGGGGACTAGCGGGAGCCGACTCCTACGAGCAGTACTTC.

The chain has TRBV20-1 and TRBJ2-5, with 7 bases identical to TRBD2. Per germline, CDR1 DFQATT and CDR2 SNEGSKA (reference sequence). Trimming took 3 bases from V and 2 from J; bases not matched to a gene: 3. The CDR3 is made up of 13 amino acids. CDR3 DNA: TGCAGTGCTAGTGGACTAGTACAAGAGACCCAGTACTTC. As protein: CSASGLVQETQYF.

The chain combines TRBV5-1 with TRBJ1-1; 9 bases are shared with TRBD1. V trimming: 0 bases; J trimming: 1 base; junction bases outside the gene matches: 4. From germline, CDR1 is SGHRS and CDR2 YFSETQ. There are 16 residues in the CDR3. The CDR3 region has the DNA TGCGCCAGCAGCTTGGCCGGGACAGGGAGGAACACTGAAGCTTTCTTT. It is translated as CASSLAGTGRNTEAFF.

The V call is TRBV9, the J call TRBJ1-1, with 10 bases lining up with TRBD1. V lost 4 bases to trimming and J lost 4 bases; unmatched junction nucleotides: 4. This CDR3 has 14 amino acids. The germline CDR1 and CDR2 sequences are SGDLS and YYNGEE. The CDR3 sequence: CASSRRDRGTEAFF. Here the CDR3 DNA reads TGTGCCAGCAGCCGACGGGACAGGGGCACTGAAGCTTTCTTT.

In its sample, this clone was seen once. The V call is TRBV29-1, the J call TRBJ2-1; D possibly corresponds to TRBD2 (5 bases). Germline CDR1 and CDR2: SQVTM and ANQGSEA. The CDR3 is 12 residues long. Trimming took off 4 bases at V and 6 bases at J, with 10 bases between the two ends. CDR3 in amino acids: CSVVFGVNEQFF. The CDR3 DNA reads TGCAGCGTTGTCTTCGGGGTCAATGAGCAGTTCTTC.

This sequence joins TRBV5-4 and TRBJ2-2; possibly TRBD1 for D (6 bases). The V gene lost 2 bases and the J gene lost 4 bases, with 9 bases spanning the gap. Germline values: CDR1 SGHNT, CDR2 YYREEE (reference sequence). The CDR3 has 14 residues. The CDR3 spells CASSFTGSTGELFF. The CDR3 coding sequence is TGTGCCAGCAGCTTTACAGGGAGCACCGGGGAGCTGTTTTTT.

This clone was counted between two and nine times. The chain recombines TRBV27 with TRBJ1-2; 10 nucleotides agree with TRBD1. From germline, CDR1 is MNHEY and CDR2 SMNVEV (reference sequence). This CDR3 comprises 18 residues. Trimming took 0 bases from V and 6 from J; bases not matched to a gene: 13. In DNA, the CDR3 is TGTGCCAGCAGTTTATCGGGGTTTCGGGACAGGGGCCAAGATGGCTACACCTTC. Translated, it gives CASSLSGFRDRGQDGYTF.